Presented here are 29 T cell receptor beta chains from one specimen sequenced in a study of identifying expanded T cells in peripheral blood (dated by TCRdb to the late 2010s). To prepare the library, the immunoSEQ multiplex PCR assay was applied. Not all clones reach the TCRdb copy of this immuneACCESS table, which keeps in-frame sequences only. Checked studies attribute under half of the gap to unresolved V genes and leave the rest unexplained. The sample includes approximately 90,000 clones, with about 86% observed a single time. The top ten clonotypes cover 5.6% of the sample. The specimen sequenced was blood. These receptors all come from a person aged 18 to 70 in good health.

Written as DNA, the CDR3 is TGTGCCAGCTCACCAAGGACATGGGACTACGAGCAGTACTTC. It translates to CASSPRTWDYEQYF. The chain uses TRBV18 and TRBJ2-7; D might be TRBD1 (5 bases). The CDR3 has 14 residues. Trimming pared 2 bases from V and 3 bases from J, leaving 11 bases between. Germline V gene data show CDR1 as KGHSH and CDR2 as LQKENI.

The chain uses TRBV6-5 and TRBJ2-5; the D call may be TRBD1 or TRBD2 (5 bases each). This CDR3 spans 13 amino acids. V was trimmed by 6 bases and J by 5 bases, leaving 13 bases between them. CDR1 is MNHEY and CDR2 is SVGAGI in the germline V gene. The CDR3 loop is CASRGVPRETQYF. The CDR3 DNA reads as TGTGCCAGCAGGGGGGTTCCCCGGGAGACCCAGTACTTC.

This chain uses TRBV18 with TRBJ2-1, with TRBD1 identical over 8 bases. Per the germline V gene, CDR1 is KGHSH and CDR2 is LQKENI. V lost 4 bases and J lost 10; bases outside the gene matches: 15. CDR3 length: 16 residues. In nucleotides, the CDR3 is TGTGCCAGCTCACAGCCCCGGGACAGGCCCTGGGGGGAGCAGTTCTTC. Amino acids: CASSQPRDRPWGEQFF.

This chain uses TRBV20-1 with TRBJ2-7; no reliable D call. Looked up from germline, CDR1 is DFQATT and CDR2 is SNEGSKA (reference sequence). The CDR3 spans 11 residues. V lost 1 base to trimming and J lost 3 bases, with 4 bases between them. The CDR3 sequence: CSARVVYEQYF. CDR3 DNA sequence: TGCAGTGCTAGAGTCGTCTACGAGCAGTACTTC.

This clone was observed a single time. The chain is built from TRBV9 and TRBJ2-3; D possibly corresponds to TRBD2 (6 bases). The CDR3 is 18 amino acids. Germline V gene sequence: CDR1 SGDLS, CDR2 YYNGEE. The ends were cut back, 0 bases at V and 2 bases at J, with 19 bases in the middle. The CDR3 spells CASSVALGTGGATDTQYF. The CDR3 DNA follows: TGTGCCAGCAGCGTAGCATTAGGGACGGGCGGGGCCACAGATACGCAGTATTTT.

This clone appeared a single time. The V and J genes are TRBV4-3 and TRBJ1-5; D not certain. Trimming took off 0 bases at V and 5 bases at J, with 8 bases between the two ends. The CDR3 contains 14 residues. The V gene's germline CDR1 is LGHNA and CDR2 YSLEER. For the CDR3, the DNA is TGCGCCAGCAGCCAAGATGAAGGATATCAGCCCCAGCATTTT. This translates into CASSQDEGYQPQHF.

This clone was counted once. This rearrangement joins TRBV5-8 to TRBJ1-5; TRBD1 is a possible D gene (5 bases). Germline V gene lookup returns CDR1 SGHTS and CDR2 YDEGEE. The CDR3 runs 14 residues. The ends were cut back, 0 bases at V and 5 bases at J, with 9 bases in the middle. The CDR3 bases are TGTGCCAGCAGCTTGGGACTGGGGGATCAGCCCCAGCATTTT. This encodes CASSLGLGDQPQHF. Filled out from reference TRBV5-8 and TRBJ1-5, the complete variable domain reads EAGVTQSPTHLIKTRGQQATLRCSPISGHTSVYWYQQALGLGLQFLLWYDEGEERNRGNFPPRFSGRQFPNYSSELNVNALELEDSALYLCASSLGLGDQPQHFGDGTRLSIL.

The chain carries TRBV5-4 and TRBJ1-1; 9 nucleotides line up with TRBD1. There are 16 residues in the CDR3. J lost 0 bases, V lost 3 bases, and 6 bases had no gene match. Germline CDR1 SGHNT, CDR2 YYREEE (reference sequence). DNA of the CDR3: TGTGCCAGCAGCTGGTGGACAGGGGCCATGAACACTGAAGCTTTCTTT. Its protein product is CASSWWTGAMNTEAFF.

This clone has just one count. The rearrangement joins TRBV7-9 to TRBJ2-3; perhaps D is TRBD1 or TRBD2 (7 bases each). The CDR3 has 15 residues. V was clipped by 4 bases and J by 3 bases, with 14 bases between them. Germline loops: CDR1 SEHNR, CDR2 FQNEAQ (reference sequence). CDR3 sequence reads: CASSSGTAGTDTQYF. For the CDR3, the DNA is TGTGCCAGCAGCTCCGGGACAGCGGGAACAGATACGCAGTATTTT.

The chain links TRBV6-5 to TRBJ1-5, with D maybe TRBD1 (6 bases). The CDR3 is made up of 15 amino acids. Germline assignment: CDR1 MNHEY and CDR2 SVGAGI. The V end lost 5 bases, the J end lost 2 bases, and 13 bases lay between the germline ends. In DNA, the CDR3 is TGTGCCAGCAGTCCCCGGGGGCGAGGCAATCAGCCCCAGCATTTT. This sequence encodes CASSPRGRGNQPQHF.

The gene calls are TRBV11-3 and TRBJ1-6; 7 nucleotides match TRBD1. CDR3 length equals 18 residues. In germline, CDR1 is SGHNT, CDR2 YENEEA. With 3 bases clipped from V and 0 bases from J, the junction kept 8 bases outside the gene matches. The CDR3 region is CASSLTQGGSSYNSPLHF. The CDR3 region has the DNA TGTGCCAGCAGCTTGACGCAGGGGGGCAGCTCCTATAATTCACCCCTCCACTTT.

V and J are TRBV19 and TRBJ2-3; TRBD1 aligns across 9 bases. Trimming cost V 5 bases and J 4 bases; bases outside gene matches: 1. The CDR3 runs 13 residues. Germline CDR1 LNHDA, CDR2 SQIVND (reference sequence). The CDR3 DNA reads TGTGCCAGTAGTGACAGGGGGGCAGATACGCAGTATTTT. This gives the protein CASSDRGADTQYF.

The rearrangement links TRBV9 to TRBJ2-1; 8 bases agree with TRBD1. Germline trimming cut 0 bases from V and 8 bases from J; bases unmatched to any gene: 10. Germline CDR1 and CDR2: SGDLS and YYNGEE. There are 16 residues in the CDR3. Written as DNA, the CDR3 is TGTGCCAGCAGCGTAGGCCATCGTCACAGGGGGTATGAGCAGTTCTTC. Translating it yields CASSVGHRHRGYEQFF.

This clone was counted between two and nine times. The chain links TRBV11-3 to TRBJ1-2; a possible D gene is TRBD1 (6 bases). CDR1 is SGHNT and CDR2 is YENEEA in the germline V gene. Trimming removed 6 bases at V and 7 bases at J, with 18 bases between. CDR3 length equals 14 residues. DNA of the CDR3: TGTGCCAGCAGTACCCCCCAGAACAGGGCTGGCTACACCTTC. Translating it yields CASSTPQNRAGYTF.

CDR3 loop: CSVEDSGVPGDTQYF. DNA of the CDR3: TGCAGCGTTGAAGATTCAGGGGTGCCCGGAGATACGCAGTATTTT. The rearrangement joins TRBV29-1 to TRBJ2-3; perhaps TRBD1 as D (6 bases). Between the trimmed V and J ends, which lost 0 bases and 5 bases, there was a span of 15 bases. This CDR3 spans 15 amino acids. The germline V gene has CDR1 SQVTM and CDR2 ANQGSEA.

CDR3 protein: CASNETGTSYGYTF. CDR3 nucleotides: TGTGCCAGCAACGAAACGGGGACAAGCTATGGCTACACCTTC. The rearrangement joins TRBV27 to TRBJ1-2, with D tentatively TRBD1 (6 bases). Germline assignment: CDR1 MNHEY and CDR2 SMNVEV (reference sequence). CDR3 size: 14 residues. V lost 7 bases to trimming and J lost 4 bases, with 16 bases between them.

This clone was counted once. This chain uses TRBV6-5 with TRBJ1-1; no reliable D call. Trimming shortened V by 0 bases and J by 1 base, and 12 bases separated the two germline ends. Germline CDR1 MNHEY, CDR2 SVGAGI. This CDR3 contains 16 residues. The CDR3 reads CASSYSAGWGNTEAFF. As DNA, the CDR3 is TGTGCCAGCAGTTACTCGGCGGGGTGGGGGAACACTGAAGCTTTCTTT.

The V gene is TRBV27, the J gene TRBJ2-3; TRBD1 aligns across 12 bases. Germline CDR1 MNHEY, CDR2 SMNVEV (reference sequence). The CDR3 totals 21 residues. The V segment lost 1 base and the J segment 0 bases; nucleotides outside the gene matches: 14. CDR3 loop: CASSLYPGQGAYKASTDTQYF. The CDR3 DNA follows: TGTGCCAGCAGTTTATATCCGGGACAGGGGGCTTACAAGGCTAGCACAGATACGCAGTATTTT.

V usage is TRBV5-1 and J usage is TRBJ1-1; D not certain. The CDR3 has 13 amino acids. CDR1 and CDR2 (germline): SGHRS, YFSETQ. Trimming took 0 bases from V and 3 from J, leaving 6 bases between them. DNA for the CDR3: TGCGCCAGCAGCTTGGACGGGGACACTGAAGCTTTCTTT. Protein: CASSLDGDTEAFF.

This chain uses TRBV18 with TRBJ1-2, with D unresolved. The CDR3 has 15 residues. With 5 bases removed from V and 1 base from J, the gap between germline ends came to 14 bases. The V gene's germline CDR1 is KGHSH and CDR2 LQKENI. CDR3 coding DNA: TGTGCCAGCTCATCGGATTACGGGGATAACTATGGCTACACCTTC. Residues: CASSSDYGDNYGYTF.

J is TRBJ2-2 and V is TRBV11-1; 9 bases align to TRBD1. Germline lookup yields CDR1 SGHAT and CDR2 FQDESV (reference sequence). This CDR3 has 15 residues. V gave up 6 bases and J gave up 5 bases; unmatched junction bases: 7. CDR3: CASRAGTGWTGELFF. CDR3 coding DNA: TGTGCCAGCAGGGCCGGGACAGGGTGGACCGGGGAGCTGTTTTTT.

The V gene is TRBV7-9, the J gene TRBJ1-2; D uncertain. From germline, CDR1 is SEHNR and CDR2 FQNEAQ (reference sequence). The CDR3 spans 12 residues. Trimming removed 5 bases from V and 2 bases from J, with 6 bases in between. The CDR3 nucleotides read TGTGCCAGCAGCCCTTCAAACTATGGCTACACCTTC. It translates to CASSPSNYGYTF.

The chain couples TRBV5-6 to TRBJ2-1; tentative D call: TRBD2 (6 bases). This CDR3 spans 13 amino acids. The V end lost 4 bases, the J end lost 8 bases, and 13 bases lay between the germline ends. Germline assignment: CDR1 SGHDT and CDR2 YYEEEE. The CDR3 DNA reads as TGTGCCAGCAGCCACCTCTGGGGGGATGAGCAGTTCTTC. This gives the protein CASSHLWGDEQFF.

This chain uses TRBV30 with TRBJ2-3; the D gene is possibly TRBD2 (5 bases). V lost 8 bases, J lost 1 base, and 19 bases lay in between. The CDR3 has 15 residues. Germline V gene lookup returns CDR1 GTSNPN and CDR2 SVGIG (reference sequence). The CDR3: CARTAGLGGTDTQYF. CDR3 coding DNA: TGTGCCCGGACTGCTGGGCTTGGAGGCACAGATACGCAGTATTTT. The entire variable domain, with the rest obtained from reference TRBV30 and TRBJ2-3, is as follows: SQTIHQWPATLVQPVGSPLSLECTVEGTSNPNLYWYRQAAGRGLQLLFYSVGIGQISSEVPQNLSASRPQDRQFILSSKKLLLSDSGFYLCARTAGLGGTDTQYFGPGTRLTVL.

This clone has just one count. The rearrangement uses TRBV7-8 and TRBJ2-7; D is undetermined. This CDR3 comprises 14 residues. V gave up 5 bases and J gave up 2 bases, with 13 bases separating them. Germline CDR1 is SGHVS and CDR2 is FQNEAQ. The CDR3 loop reads CASSEDLRTYEQYF. Written as DNA, the CDR3 is TGTGCCAGCAGCGAGGATCTGCGAACCTACGAGCAGTACTTC. The full variable domain, in which reference TRBV7-8 and TRBJ2-7 provide the parts outside the CDR3, is GAGVSQSPRYKVAKRGQDVALRCDPISGHVSLFWYQQALGQGPEFLTYFQNEAQLDKSGLPSDRFFAERPEGSVSTLKIQRTQQEDSAVYLCASSEDLRTYEQYFGPGTRLTVT.

This chain uses TRBV7-6 with TRBJ2-5; D is undetermined. Looked up from germline, CDR1 is SGHVS and CDR2 is FNYEAQ. The ends were cut back, 5 bases at V and 2 bases at J, with 3 bases in the middle. The CDR3 totals 11 residues. CDR3 loop: CASSPQETQYF. Written as DNA, the CDR3 is TGTGCCAGCAGCCCTCAAGAGACCCAGTACTTC. Together with reference TRBV7-6 and TRBJ2-5, the CDR3 gives the full variable domain: GAGVSQSPRYKVTKRGQDVALRCDPISGHVSLYWYRQALGQGPEFLTYFNYEAQQDKSGLPNDRFSAERPEGSISTLTIQRTEQRDSAMYRCASSPQETQYFGPGTRLLVL.

The V gene is TRBV7-9, the J gene TRBJ1-2, with 10 bases fitting TRBD1. V lost 5 bases to trimming and J lost 2 bases; unmatched junction nucleotides: 5. Germline assignment: CDR1 SEHNR and CDR2 FQNEAQ (reference sequence). The CDR3 spans 15 residues. The DNA of the CDR3 is TGTGCCAGCAGCGACAGGGGGCTTCGGAACTATGGCTACACCTTC. Its protein is CASSDRGLRNYGYTF.

There are a few counts of this clone. The genes are TRBV30 and TRBJ1-6; TRBD1 might be the D (6 bases). Trimming took off 5 bases at V and 7 bases at J, with 12 bases between the two ends. This CDR3 has 13 residues. CDR1 and CDR2 (germline): GTSNPN, SVGIG (reference sequence). The CDR3 is CAWAGVANSPLHF. In DNA, the CDR3 is TGTGCCTGGGCAGGGGTAGCAAATTCACCCCTCCACTTT.

The V gene is TRBV7-9, the J gene TRBJ2-5; D possibly corresponds to TRBD1 (6 bases). The J call is doubtful: the DNA matches TRBJ2-7 better. The germline CDR1 and CDR2 sequences are SEHNR and FQNEAQ (reference sequence). This CDR3 spans 16 amino acids. CDR3 in DNA: TGTGCCAGCAGCTTCTCCATCGAAGGGGGAGCCTACGAGCAGTACTTC. Its protein is CASSFSIEGGAYEQYF.